This T cell receptor (beta chain) appears in the sequencing data of a study of OX40 agonist ivuxolimab in advanced cancers. At the level of the study: Earlier treatment with anti-PD-1, anti-PD-L1 or anti-CTLA-4 was permitted, and around 36% had received some. Notes on the study in general: At doses 0.1 to 3.0 mg/kg, CD4+ and CD8+ clones expanded.

The protocol was immunoSEQ multiplex PCR, while the TCRdb copy is restricted to in-frame clones and leaves out a portion. The sample records 55,000 to 75,000 clones, approximately 78% being singletons. CDR1 and CDR2 from the germline V gene are KGHSH and LQKENI. The CDR3 is 14 residues long. The ends were cut back, 0 bases at V and 3 bases at J, with 7 bases in the middle. For this clone: Its antigen is currently unknown. The sample has other DNA sequences that encode this CDR3 too.

The chain couples TRBV18 to TRBJ2-3, with no clear D. The source material was CD4+ or CD8+ T cells sorted from blood, sampled in a trial of the OX40 agonist ivuxolimab. The receptor comes from an adult with an advanced solid tumor such as melanoma, head and neck, liver or kidney cancer. As DNA, the CDR3 is TGTGCCAGCTCACCACCGGTGGGAACAGATACGCAGTATTTT. It translates to CASSPPVGTDTQYF.